These T cell receptor beta chains were read from a single sample in a study of long-term antiretroviral therapy in people with HIV. The data were produced by immunoSEQ multiplex PCR, yet TCRdb's version contains in-frame clones alone and is incomplete. Seen here are around 34,000 clones, roughly 80% observed once, and the top ten hold roughly 4.9%. The sample in question was unsorted PBMCs, obtained 1.5 years after starting antiretroviral therapy. The receptor set was obtained from a man between 18 and 35 years old with HIV. Each CDR3 is given with its conserved first and last residue. A D gene is named only where the DNA matches it firmly. Clone size is stated in some rows and not others, as once, few, many or a class when expanded.

cdr3_nt	cdr3_aa	v_call	j_call	d_call	clone_size
TGCGCCAGCAGCCAACTCCAAGTAACTGAGCAGTTCTTC	CASSQLQVTEQFF	TRBV4-1	TRBJ2-1	NA	NA
TGTGCCAGCAACACTGGACTAGCGCACTACGAGCAGTACTTC	CASNTGLAHYEQYF	TRBV2	TRBJ2-7	TRBD2	NA
TGTGCCTGGACTTCTTCTAGCGGTTACAATGAGCAGTTCTTC	CAWTSSSGYNEQFF	TRBV30	TRBJ2-1	TRBD2	NA
TGCGCCAGCAGCCAAGCCGGGACAGGGGGTCAGCCCCAGCATTTT	CASSQAGTGGQPQHF	TRBV4-1	TRBJ1-5	TRBD1	NA
TGTGCCAGCAGCCCCCGGGCAGGCAATGAGCAGTTCTTC	CASSPRAGNEQFF	TRBV6-6	TRBJ2-1	NA	NA
TGTGCCAGCAGTTACGGCGAGAGCTACTATGGCTACACCTTC	CASSYGESYYGYTF	TRBV6-5	TRBJ1-2	NA	once
TGTGCCAGCAGCGACTCCTACGAGCAGTACTTC	CASSDSYEQYF	TRBV2	TRBJ2-7	NA	few
TGTGCCAGCAGCCAATTGGATTACGAGACCCAGTACTTC	CASSQLDYETQYF	TRBV14	TRBJ2-5	NA	NA
TGTGCCAGTAGTATAGGCGGCGGGGGGGGCACAGATACGCAGTATTTT	CASSIGGGGGTDTQYF	TRBV19	TRBJ2-3	TRBD2	NA
TGTGCCAGCACCATACAGATTACTGTAGGCACCGGGGAGCTGTTTTTT	CASTIQITVGTGELFF	TRBV13	TRBJ2-2	NA	NA
TGTGCCACCAGCAGACCCCGAGGACAGCGGGCTGACGCGACCTACAATGAGCAGTTCTTC	CATSRPRGQRADATYNEQFF	TRBV15	TRBJ2-1	NA	few
TGTGCCAGCAGCGTAGACGGGACATACTACGAGCAGTACTTC	CASSVDGTYYEQYF	TRBV9	TRBJ2-7	NA	NA
TGTGCCAGCAGCCAAGATCTCCCCCTAGCGGGGGGCACAGATACGCAGTATTTT	CASSQDLPLAGGTDTQYF	TRBV4-2	TRBJ2-3	TRBD2	NA
TGTGCCAGCAGTGTGGTTGGACATACGCAGTATTTT	CASSVVGHTQYF	TRBV25-1	TRBJ2-3	NA	NA
TGTGCCAGCAGCTTAAGGGGTAACACTGAAGCTTTCTTT	CASSLRGNTEAFF	TRBV5-8	TRBJ1-1	NA	NA
TGTGCCAGCAGCTTAGCAGGGCCGAGGGGGACTGAAGCTTTCTTT	CASSLAGPRGTEAFF	TRBV5-6	TRBJ1-1	NA	NA
TGTGCCAGCAGCGTAGACGGAGGGAGCGGGAGATACGAGCAGTACTTC	CASSVDGGSGRYEQYF	TRBV9	TRBJ2-7	TRBD2	NA
TGTGCCAGCTCACCGCAGGGGGGTTACTACGAGCAGTACTTC	CASSPQGGYYEQYF	TRBV18	TRBJ2-7	NA	NA
TGTGCCAGCAGCCCTTCGGGGGGGAATCAGCCCCAGCATTTT	CASSPSGGNQPQHF	TRBV11-2	TRBJ1-5	NA	NA
TGTGCCAGCAGTTATGATGCTAGCTACGAGCAGTACTTC	CASSYDASYEQYF	TRBV6-6	TRBJ2-7	NA	NA
TGTGCCACCAGCAGGGGTCCAGCTACGCAGTTCTTC	CATSRGPATQFF	TRBV15	TRBJ2-1	NA	once
TGTGCCAGCAGTTGGAGGGGACCAACCTACGAGCAGTACTTC	CASSWRGPTYEQYF	TRBV28	TRBJ2-7	NA	NA
TGTGCCAGCGCCCAGGGGGCGCCGAACACTGAAGCTTTCTTT	CASAQGAPNTEAFF	TRBV6-5	TRBJ1-1	TRBD1	NA
TGCGCCAGCAGCTTTGTAGCGGGAGGGCCCGGGGAGCTGTTTTTT	CASSFVAGGPGELFF	TRBV5-1	TRBJ2-2	TRBD2	NA
TGCGCCAGCCGCGGACAAGGCAGTGGGACCGGGGAGCTGTTTTTT	CASRGQGSGTGELFF	TRBV10-2	TRBJ2-2	NA	NA
TGTGCCAGTAGTGCGGACTTAGCGGGAGATGAGTACTTC	CASSADLAGDEYF	TRBV19	TRBJ2-7	TRBD2	few
TGTGCCAGCAGTTTCACATTCCAAGAGACCCAGTACTTC	CASSFTFQETQYF	TRBV28	TRBJ2-5	NA	NA
TGTGCCAGTAGTATAGATCAGTACAATGAGCAGTTCTTC	CASSIDQYNEQFF	TRBV19	TRBJ2-1	NA	few
TGTGCCTCCGGGAGGCCGAACACCGGGGAGCTGTTTTTT	CASGRPNTGELFF	TRBV28	TRBJ2-2	TRBD2	once
TGTGCCAGTCGCTCAGGCGGATCTGAAGCTTTCTTT	CASRSGGSEAFF	TRBV19	TRBJ1-1	NA	few
TGTGCCAGCTCACTTCCCGGGACTAGCTTAAATGAGCAGTTCTTC	CASSLPGTSLNEQFF	TRBV18	TRBJ2-1	TRBD2	NA
TGTGCCAGCAGCCTCGGACAGGCGTTCCGGAACACTGAAGCTTTCTTT	CASSLGQAFRNTEAFF	TRBV28	TRBJ1-1	TRBD1	NA
TGTGCCAGCAGCCAGGGACTAGCGGGGGCCTACGAGCAGTACTTC	CASSQGLAGAYEQYF	TRBV4-2	TRBJ2-7	TRBD2	NA
TGTGCCAGCAGTGAAGCTAGCGAATCCAATGAGCAGTTCTTC	CASSEASESNEQFF	TRBV2	TRBJ2-1	NA	NA
TGTGCCAGCAGCCAAGTTTGGACGGAAGCTTTCTTT	CASSQVWTEAFF	TRBV14	TRBJ1-1	NA	few
TGTGCCAGCAGCTTAAAACAGGGTGAGCAGCCCCAGCATTTT	CASSLKQGEQPQHF	TRBV7-2	TRBJ1-5	NA	NA
TGTGCCAGCACTGCGGGACTCACAACCTACGAGCAGTACTTC	CASTAGLTTYEQYF	TRBV6-5	TRBJ2-7	NA	few
TGTGCCAGCAGCCCAGGAGTTCTAGCGGGAGATTCGGAGACCCAGTACTTC	CASSPGVLAGDSETQYF	TRBV7-9	TRBJ2-5	TRBD2	once
TGTGCCAGCAGTGTACCGGGACTAGCGGGAGGCCGGGTGGGGGAGCAGTACTTC	CASSVPGLAGGRVGEQYF	TRBV25-1	TRBJ2-7	TRBD2	few
TGTGCCAGCAGTTTCTCTGGACTGCTGTATGGCTACACCTTC	CASSFSGLLYGYTF	TRBV28	TRBJ1-2	NA	NA
TGTGCCAGCTCGAAGGGGGGCCTAAGTGGCACTGAAGCTTTCTTT	CASSKGGLSGTEAFF	TRBV6-5	TRBJ1-1	NA	NA
TGTGCCAGCAGTTCCCGCCCCCCAGCGGGAGGGCCCTTTACCGGGGAGCTGTTTTTT	CASSSRPPAGGPFTGELFF	TRBV28	TRBJ2-2	TRBD2	NA